Listed below are T cell receptor beta chains from one sample, sequenced in a study of shared clonotypes between healthy human individuals. Using immunoSEQ multiplex PCR, the repertoire was profiled, and TCRdb retains in-frame clones only, with some absent. The sample lists around 690,000 clones; 90% were seen once. Input material: memory CD8+ T cells from PBMCs. These receptor sequences come from a man aged 18 to 29 in good health. Some clones in this sample may be carry-over from other donors' samples. The CDR3 runs from the conserved cysteine through the conserved F or W.

J,length,V,CDR3
TRBJ1-2,14,TRBV7-9,CASSLPVTNYGYTF
TRBJ2-3,11,TRBV28,CASSLWDTQYF
TRBJ1-1,15,TRBV28,CASSLVREMNTEAFF
TRBJ2-7,13,TRBV27,CASGYTGDDEQYF
TRBJ2-3,16,TRBV27,CASSSGPRSSTDTQYF
TRBJ2-3,15,TRBV7-8,CASSLPAGGTDTQYF
TRBJ2-3,19,TRBV29-1,CSVESNPEPGRYPTDTQYF
TRBJ1-2,14,TRBV10-3,CAITEAGTVNGYTF
TRBJ1-1,17,TRBV19,CASRNRDRGRRNTEAFF
TRBJ2-5,14,TRBV18,CASSPIPQEETQYF
TRBJ2-2,15,TRBV13,CASSSRDRHTGELFF
TRBJ2-3,17,TRBV28,CASSLQTQVMGADTQYF
TRBJ2-1,14,TRBV7-3,CASSAGLADNEQFF
TRBJ1-3,13,TRBV2,CASKGSSGNTIYF
TRBJ1-4,10,TRBV15,CATLGEKLFF
TRBJ2-7,15,TRBV5-4,CASSLERGIRDEQYF
TRBJ2-1,15,TRBV5-4,CASRKGGDSYNEQFF
TRBJ2-5,17,TRBV18,CASSPPGLAGLQETQYF
TRBJ1-3,17,TRBV9,CASSVAPYRLSGNTIYF
TRBJ1-2,16,TRBV9,CASSVGAGGSGYGYTF
TRBJ2-1,15,TRBV29-1,CSVAANDKVGNEQFF
TRBJ1-1,13,TRBV2,CASSVGYGTEAFF
TRBJ1-5,16,TRBV4-3,CASSQDRGDREQPQHF
TRBJ2-1,16,TRBV5-1,CASSLVKASARNEQFF
TRBJ2-3,17,TRBV28,CASSLVAGEGLSDTQYF
TRBJ2-1,13,TRBV4-1,CASSSRTHNEQFF
TRBJ2-7,15,TRBV9,CASSATSGKSYEQYF
TRBJ1-5,18,TRBV30,CAWSVRQGGPPFNQPQHF
TRBJ2-1,16,TRBV18,CASSLRRLAYDNEQFF
TRBJ1-1,10,TRBV19,CATWGGEAFF
TRBJ2-7,14,TRBV28,CASSMVGTGYEQYF
TRBJ2-1,15,TRBV6-5,CASTLQREGYNEQFF
TRBJ1-1,12,TRBV5-5,CASSLGLRDAFF
TRBJ2-3,16,TRBV9,CASSVAGKQNTDTQYF
TRBJ2-2,18,TRBV27,CASGNHLRAGGNTGELFF
TRBJ1-2,16,TRBV27,CASSLLGLANPHGYTF
TRBJ2-1,16,TRBV7-2,CASSLLPTSSINEQFF
TRBJ1-2,15,TRBV6-5,CASSYQTGTGGGYTF
TRBJ2-7,15,TRBV5-4,CASSLVPGQSYEQYF
TRBJ1-3,15,TRBV7-6,CASSLGAQSGNTIYF
TRBJ1-5,14,TRBV6-5,CASSTGFSNQPQHF
TRBJ2-1,14,TRBV27,CASSQGTAYNEQFF